This T cell receptor (beta chain) emerged from a study of early T cells in non-severe SARS-CoV-2 infection. For the study at large: The sequenced material was bulk RNA from unsorted whole blood, and its chains were unpaired.

The library protocol tagged individual cDNA molecules with unique molecular identifiers. TCRdb re-derived calls from the 5' RACE reads in MiXCR, one entry per CDR3 protein. The top ten hold 9.5% to 12% of the sample, which has tens of thousands of distinct CDR3 sequences, about 5.6% seen once. The study's findings and limits: Matches to VDJdb favored anti-spike CD8 responses and missed private and CD4 specificities.

About this clonotype itself: Antigen: not known. Sequence at one end of the junction differs from germline and may be a read error.

The germline V gene has CDR1 DFQATT and CDR2 SNEGSKA (reference sequence). This CDR3 is built from 12 residues. The sample consisted of whole blood. This receptor was identified in an adult who was a healthcare worker with PCR-confirmed SARS-CoV-2 infection or an uninfected control (not recorded which). The chain couples TRBV20-1 to TRBJ2-7; 8 positions agree with TRBD2. CDR3 nucleotide sequence: TGTAGCCTAGAGACGGGGGGGCTCGAGCAGTACTTC. Amino acids: CSLETGGLEQYF.